The 32 T cell receptor beta chains given below trace back to one sample, sequenced in a study of T cells in Graves' hyperthyroidism and ophthalmopathy. RNA transcripts gave rise to amplified TCR beta CDR3 regions. An initial round of RT-PCR targeting the TCR CDR3 relied on the HTBI primer set. TCRdb ran MiXCR on the multiplex PCR reads and lists one entry per CDR3 protein. This sample has about 46,000 distinct CDR3 sequences, with around 49% found just once. Sequenced: peripheral blood or thyroid tissue (not recorded which). The receptors were sampled from a woman between 50 and 59 years old with Graves' hyperthyroidism.

The V gene is TRBV25-1, the J gene TRBJ2-5; 15 bases fit TRBD2. The CDR3 contains 14 residues. Germline trimming cut 8 bases from V and 5 bases from J; bases unmatched to any gene: 3. CDR1 MGHDK and CDR2 SYGVNS come from the germline V gene. The CDR3 DNA reads as TGTGCCAGCTCCGGGACTAGCGGGAGGGAGACCCAGTACTTC. Protein product: CASSGTSGRETQYF.

This rearrangement joins TRBV7-9 to TRBJ1-2; D gene ambiguous. The germline V and J ends were trimmed by 0 bases and 8 bases, with 10 bases remaining between them. The CDR3 contains 13 residues. From germline, CDR1 is SEHNR and CDR2 FQNEAQ (reference sequence). The CDR3 spells CASSLALAEGYTF. CDR3 nucleotides: TGTGCCAGCAGCTTAGCTCTTGCTGAGGGCTACACCTTC.

With regard to this clonotype: The junction departs from germline at one end; a sequencing error may be responsible. The chain joins TRBV7-9 to TRBJ2-1; no clear D gene. Per germline, CDR1 SEHNR and CDR2 FQNEAQ (reference sequence). CDR3 length: 12 residues. This CDR3 is CVSSKARNEQFF. The DNA of the CDR3 is TGTGTCAGCAGCAAGGCTAGGAATGAGCAGTTCTTC.

A few counts support this clonotype. The chain uses TRBV20-1 and TRBJ2-7, with 8 bases fitting TRBD2. This CDR3 region has 13 residues. The germline gives CDR1 DFQATT, CDR2 SNEGSKA (reference sequence). In DNA form, the CDR3 reads TGCAGCGTTGCCTTGCGGGAGGAGTACGAGCAGTACTTC. This translates into CSVALREEYEQYF.

By frequency in the sample, this clonotype is medium-sized. This chain connects TRBV10-3 to TRBJ1-5; D gene ambiguous. The V end was cut by 7 bases, the J end by 3 bases, with 10 bases between. Per the germline V gene, CDR1 is ENHRY and CDR2 is SYGVKD. The length of the CDR3 is 13 residues. CDR3 DNA: TGTGCCATCACCATGGAGATCAATCAGCCCCAGCATTTT. It translates to CAITMEINQPQHF.

Ten or more counts support this clonotype. The chain is built from TRBV28 and TRBJ1-5; 8 bases are shared with TRBD1. The CDR3 runs to 16 residues. Trimming cost V 3 bases and J 0 bases; bases outside gene matches: 4. Germline-derived CDR1 and CDR2 are MDHEN and SYDVKM. CDR3 nucleotides: TGTGCCAGCAGTTTTTGGACAGGGTATAGCAATCAGCCCCAGCATTTT. Translation gives CASSFWTGYSNQPQHF.

Of note for this clonotype: Mismatch with germline at one junction end may stem from a read error. The chain has TRBV5-1 and TRBJ2-7; D is perhaps TRBD1 (6 bases). Germline CDR1 and CDR2: SGHRS and YFSETQ. This CDR3 region has 12 residues. CDR3 bases: TGTGCCAGCAGCGCACGACAGGAAGAGCAGTACTTC. Amino acids: CASSARQEEQYF. The full variable domain, rest sourced from reference TRBV5-1 and TRBJ2-7, is KAGVTQTPRYLIKTRGQQVTLSCSPISGHRSVSWYQQTPGQGLQFLFEYFSETQRNKGNFPGRFSGRQFSNSRSEMNVSTLELGDSALYLCASSARQEEQYFGPGTRLTVT.

CDR3 bases: TGTGCCAGCAGCCCAAGTAGCGAGGGGATGGAGACCCAGTACTTC. Its translation: CASSPSSEGMETQYF. This chain joins TRBV4-2 and TRBJ2-5; tentatively, D is TRBD1 or TRBD2 (5 bases each). Trimming removed 4 bases at V and 5 bases at J, with 17 bases between. Germline values: CDR1 LGHNA, CDR2 YNFKEQ. The CDR3 has 15 amino acids.

This clonotype was recorded a few times. The chain uses TRBV27 and TRBJ1-6; D gene ambiguous. Per germline, CDR1 MNHEY and CDR2 SMNVEV (reference sequence). V lost 1 base to trimming and J lost 10 bases, with 8 bases between them. This CDR3 contains 13 residues. CDR3 sequence reads: CASSLYKGSPLHF. Written as DNA, the CDR3 is TGTGCCAGCAGTTTATACAAGGGCTCACCCCTCCACTTT.

This clonotype was counted only a few times. The chain joins TRBV4-2 to TRBJ2-3; 7 bases line up with TRBD2. V lost 1 base to trimming and J lost 4 bases; unmatched junction nucleotides: 14. Germline V gene sequence: CDR1 LGHNA, CDR2 YNFKEQ. This CDR3 has 18 residues. In DNA form, the CDR3 reads TGTGCCAGCAGCCAAGGGGCTATGGGCGGGAGACGTGCAGATACGCAGTATTTT. Its protein product is CASSQGAMGGRRADTQYF.

J is TRBJ2-7 and V is TRBV10-3, with 7 bases fitting TRBD1. CDR3 size: 13 residues. CDR1 and CDR2 from the germline V gene are ENHRY and SYGVKD. The ends lost 5 bases at V and 5 bases at J; junction bases unmatched: 6. CDR3 protein: CAISLTGLHEQYF. The CDR3, as DNA: TGTGCCATCAGTTTGACAGGGCTCCACGAGCAGTACTTC.

This clonotype has a handful of counts. The chain carries TRBV6-4 and TRBJ2-3, with D tentatively TRBD2 (6 bases). Per germline, CDR1 MRHNA and CDR2 SNTAGT. The V gene lost 6 bases and the J gene lost 4 bases, with 14 bases spanning the gap. This CDR3 comprises 14 residues. CDR3 sequence: CASSAGGAADTQYF. The CDR3 nucleotides read TGTGCCAGCAGCGCCGGCGGGGCCGCAGATACGCAGTATTTT.

This clonotype has at least ten counts. The rearrangement links TRBV14 to TRBJ1-2; 9 positions agree with TRBD1. Germline V lookup: CDR1 SGHDN, CDR2 FVKESK. The CDR3 covers 15 residues. The V segment lost 3 bases and the J segment 7 bases; nucleotides outside the gene matches: 9. In DNA form, the CDR3 reads TGTGCCAGCAGCCACGGGACAGGGCGGTGGGTTGGCTACACCTTC. It is translated as CASSHGTGRWVGYTF.

Many counts were recorded for this clonotype. V is TRBV10-3 and J is TRBJ2-2, with D possibly matching TRBD1 (5 bases). Trimming took off 4 bases at V and 3 bases at J, with 18 bases between the two ends. Germline V gene lookup returns CDR1 ENHRY and CDR2 SYGVKD. The CDR3 runs to 17 residues. CDR3 DNA: TGTGCCATCAGTGGGGGCGGCGGACATCCGGACACCGGGGAGCTGTTTTTT. Its translation is CAISGGGGHPDTGELFF.

The chain uses TRBV7-9 and TRBJ2-5; 12 nucleotides line up with TRBD2. The CDR3 extends over 17 amino acids. V shed 6 bases and J 5 bases; nucleotides not matched to a gene: 13. Per the germline V gene, CDR1 is SEHNR and CDR2 is FQNEAQ (reference sequence). The CDR3 coding sequence is TGTGCCAGCAGTTTACAGGGTCGGCTAGCGGGAGGGGAGACCCAGTACTTC. Its protein product is CASSLQGRLAGGETQYF.

The chain carries TRBV20-1 and TRBJ2-7; 9 nucleotides match TRBD1. With 2 bases clipped from V and 1 base from J, the junction kept 12 bases outside the gene matches. This CDR3 region has 17 residues. CDR1 DFQATT and CDR2 SNEGSKA come from the germline V gene (reference sequence). The DNA for the CDR3 is TGCAGTGCTAGATCATTCCGGGACAGGGCACGATCCTACGAGCAGTACTTC. Residues: CSARSFRDRARSYEQYF.

The chain has TRBV2 and TRBJ2-2; D gene uncertain. CDR3 size: 14 residues. V was pared by 8 bases and J by 1 base, with 11 bases between. The V gene's germline CDR1 is SNHLY and CDR2 FYNNEI. CDR3 DNA: TGTGCCAGCCGCAGAACAGTGAACACCGGGGAGCTGTTTTTT. Its translation is CASRRTVNTGELFF. Filled out from reference TRBV2 and TRBJ2-2, the complete variable domain reads EPEVTQTPSHQVTQMGQEVILRCVPISNHLYFYWYRQILGQKVEFLVSFYNNEISEKSEIFDDQFSVERPDGSNFTLKIRSTKLEDSAMYFCASRRTVNTGELFFGEGSRLTVL.

The chain combines TRBV7-2 with TRBJ2-7; no definite D call. Germline V gene lookup returns CDR1 SGHTA and CDR2 FQGNSA. Trimming took 4 bases from V and 2 from J, leaving 0 bases between them. The length of the CDR3 is 10 residues. In DNA form, the CDR3 reads TGTGCCAGCAGCTCCTACGAGCAGTACTTC. This encodes CASSSYEQYF.

At least ten counts were recorded for this clonotype. The V call is TRBV7-2, the J call TRBJ2-2; 9 nucleotides agree with TRBD1. Trimming cost V 6 bases and J 6 bases; bases outside gene matches: 11. CDR3 length: 16 residues. Germline CDR1 is SGHTA and CDR2 is FQGNSA. The CDR3 region is CASRTQGALGPGELFF. The CDR3 bases are TGTGCCAGCAGAACACAGGGGGCTCTGGGGCCCGGGGAGCTGTTTTTT.

The chain is built from TRBV7-9 and TRBJ2-7; the D gene is possibly TRBD2 (5 bases). The length of the CDR3 is 11 residues. Germline V gene sequence: CDR1 SEHNR, CDR2 FQNEAQ (reference sequence). Deletions cut 8 bases from V and 2 bases from J, with 7 bases between. The CDR3 coding sequence is TGTGCCAGCGACGGGACCTACGAGCAGTACTTC. It encodes CASDGTYEQYF.

This chain links TRBV7-2 with TRBJ2-5; D call uncertain. Trimming removed 0 bases from V and 2 bases from J, with 4 bases in between. Germline CDR1 is SGHTA and CDR2 is FQGNSA. This CDR3 is 13 amino acids long. The CDR3 bases are TGTGCCAGCAGCTTAGCGGTTCAAGAGACCCAGTACTTC. It translates to CASSLAVQETQYF.

This chain uses TRBV19 with TRBJ1-5; the D is unclear. The germline CDR1 and CDR2 sequences are LNHDA and SQIVND (reference sequence). The CDR3 totals 15 residues. V was cut by 6 bases and J by 3 bases, with 15 bases left in between. Here the CDR3 reads CASRSSANPNQPQHF. For the CDR3, the DNA is TGTGCCAGTAGAAGTTCAGCCAACCCCAATCAGCCCCAGCATTTT.

This rearrangement joins TRBV6-5 to TRBJ1-1, with TRBD1 matching over 12 bases. The V gene's germline CDR1 is MNHEY and CDR2 SVGAGI. J was trimmed by 7 bases and V by 6 bases; bases with no gene match: 12. The CDR3 is made up of 16 amino acids. CDR3 nucleotides: TGTGCCAGCAGACCCTTTGGGACAGGGGGCTTGGATGAAGCTTTCTTT. It translates to CASRPFGTGGLDEAFF.

For this clonotype: Since no conserved phenylalanine or tryptophan closes the CDR3, a read error is the likely cause. CDR3 residues: CASSLGPLNYGYTL. The CDR3 DNA is TGTGCCAGCAGTCTCGGACCCCTAAACTATGGCTACACCCTC. The rearrangement uses TRBV2 and TRBJ1-2, with D unclear. The CDR3 is 14 residues long. The germline V and J ends were trimmed by 5 bases and 2 bases, with 12 bases remaining between them. Germline lookup yields CDR1 SNHLY and CDR2 FYNNEI.

This clonotype was observed at least ten times. The chain recombines TRBV9 with TRBJ2-6, with 7 positions matching TRBD1. V lost 2 bases and J lost 0; bases outside the gene matches: 14. CDR1 is SGDLS and CDR2 is YYNGEE in the germline V gene. This CDR3 has 20 residues. The CDR3 sequence is CASSVRPQGYSISGANVLTF. CDR3 DNA sequence: TGTGCCAGCAGCGTCCGTCCACAGGGGTATTCCATCTCTGGGGCCAACGTCCTGACTTTC.

The table lists this clonotype with a count of one. A much larger clone lies a single base off, so this may be a read error. The chain employs TRBV6-7 and TRBJ1-1; 7 positions agree with TRBD1. TRBV6-7 is assigned to the ORF class and has an uncertain function. Trimming at V came to 4 bases and at J to 4 bases, leaving 6 bases not matched to a gene. The CDR3 length is 14 residues. CDR3 sequence (DNA): TGTGCCAGCAGTTGGCGAGGGGGCCTCACTGAAGCTTTCTTT. It yields the protein CASSWRGGLTEAFF.

V usage is TRBV7-9 and J usage is TRBJ2-6; 8 bases fit TRBD2. CDR1 and CDR2 from the germline V gene are SEHNR and FQNEAQ (reference sequence). This CDR3 is built from 16 residues. J lost 4 bases, V lost 5 bases, and 7 bases had no gene match. The chain's CDR3 is CASSASGSTGANVLTF. CDR3 in DNA: TGTGCCAGCAGCGCCAGCGGGAGCACCGGGGCCAACGTCCTGACTTTC.

This clonotype has ten or more counts. The rearrangement links TRBV11-1 to TRBJ1-1; D perhaps matches TRBD1 (6 bases). Trimming stripped 8 bases from V and 0 bases from J, with 13 bases between. Germline V gives CDR1 SGHAT, CDR2 FQDESV (reference sequence). The CDR3 is 14 amino acids. The CDR3 protein is CASGPGTLNTEAFF. The DNA for the CDR3 is TGTGCCAGCGGTCCCGGGACACTGAACACTGAAGCTTTCTTT.

J is TRBJ2-5 and V is TRBV20-1, with 7 nucleotides matching TRBD2. The CDR3 covers 15 residues. Trimming took 3 bases from V and 2 from J; bases not matched to a gene: 9. CDR1 DFQATT and CDR2 SNEGSKA come from the germline V gene (reference sequence). The DNA for the CDR3 is TGCAGTGCTAGGGGAGCTAGCGGATCACAAGAGACCCAGTACTTC. This gives the protein CSARGASGSQETQYF.

This clonotype has ten or more counts. This chain uses TRBV28 with TRBJ1-5, with D tentatively TRBD1 (5 bases). The length of the CDR3 is 12 residues. The V gene's germline CDR1 is MDHEN and CDR2 SYDVKM. Deletions cut 8 bases from V and 5 bases from J, with 10 bases between. This CDR3 is CASGGGDQPQHF. CDR3 in DNA: TGTGCCAGCGGGGGGGGGGATCAGCCCCAGCATTTT.

This chain uses TRBV5-1 with TRBJ2-2; 8 bases fit TRBD1. Trimming at V came to 4 bases and at J to 5 bases, leaving 10 bases not matched to a gene. This CDR3 has 16 residues. Germline CDR1 SGHRS, CDR2 YFSETQ. The CDR3 DNA reads as TGCGCCAGCAGCCACGGTCCCGGGACAGGTACCGGGGAGCTGTTTTTT. Translated, it gives CASSHGPGTGTGELFF. Together with reference TRBV5-1 and TRBJ2-2, the CDR3 gives the full variable domain: KAGVTQTPRYLIKTRGQQVTLSCSPISGHRSVSWYQQTPGQGLQFLFEYFSETQRNKGNFPGRFSGRQFSNSRSEMNVSTLELGDSALYLCASSHGPGTGTGELFFGEGSRLTVL.

This chain connects TRBV7-2 to TRBJ2-5, with 11 positions matching TRBD2. There are 15 residues in the CDR3. The V segment lost 6 bases and the J segment 2 bases; nucleotides outside the gene matches: 5. Per germline, CDR1 SGHTA and CDR2 FQGNSA. CDR3 residues: CASRSGTSGQETQYF. DNA of the CDR3: TGTGCCAGCAGATCCGGGACTAGCGGACAAGAGACCCAGTACTTC.